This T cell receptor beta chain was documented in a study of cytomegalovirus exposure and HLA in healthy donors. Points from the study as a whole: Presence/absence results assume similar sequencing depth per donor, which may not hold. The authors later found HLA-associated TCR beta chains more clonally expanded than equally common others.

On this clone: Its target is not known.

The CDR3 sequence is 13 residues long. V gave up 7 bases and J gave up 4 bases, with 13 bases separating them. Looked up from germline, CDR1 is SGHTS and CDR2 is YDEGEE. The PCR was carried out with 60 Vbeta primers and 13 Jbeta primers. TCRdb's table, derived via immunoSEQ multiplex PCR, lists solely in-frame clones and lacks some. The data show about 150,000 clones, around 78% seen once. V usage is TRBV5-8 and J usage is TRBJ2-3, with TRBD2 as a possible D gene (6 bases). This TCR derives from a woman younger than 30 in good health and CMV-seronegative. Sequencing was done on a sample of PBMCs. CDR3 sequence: CASGTPGSDTQYF. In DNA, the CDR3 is TGTGCCAGCGGGACTCCGGGGTCAGATACGCAGTATTTT.